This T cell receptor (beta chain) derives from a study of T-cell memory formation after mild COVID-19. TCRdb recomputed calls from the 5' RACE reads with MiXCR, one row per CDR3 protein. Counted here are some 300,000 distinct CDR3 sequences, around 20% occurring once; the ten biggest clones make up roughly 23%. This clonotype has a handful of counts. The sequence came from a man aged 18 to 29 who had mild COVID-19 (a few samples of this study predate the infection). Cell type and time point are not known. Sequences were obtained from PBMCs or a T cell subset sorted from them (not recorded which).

The CDR3 is CASSPRPGGAGELFF. The CDR3 coding sequence is TGTGCCAGCAGCCCCCGCCCGGGGGGGGCCGGGGAGCTGTTTTTT. V and J are TRBV11-2 and TRBJ2-2; 8 nucleotides align to TRBD2. The CDR3 is 15 residues long. V shed 5 bases and J 6 bases; nucleotides not matched to a gene: 8. Germline CDR1 SGHAT, CDR2 FQNNGV.